The 3 T cell receptor beta chains given below trace back to one sample, sequenced in a study of blood T cell repertoires in COVID-19. Some clones are missing from TCRdb's copy, which holds only in-frame ones; the method was immunoSEQ multiplex PCR. This table has around 190,000 clones, less than 85% appearing once. Sequenced material: PBMCs or T cells enriched from blood (not recorded which). All receptors come from a woman in her 30s who had recovered from COVID-19.

The rearrangement uses TRBV10-2 and TRBJ2-5; 13 bases are a match to TRBD2. The CDR3 spans 16 residues. Germline V CDR1 and CDR2: WSHSY, SAAADI. Trimming at V came to 6 bases and at J to 5 bases, leaving 9 bases not matched to a gene. The CDR3 protein is CASRSGTSGDWETQYF. CDR3 sequence (DNA): TGCGCCAGCAGGTCCGGGACTAGCGGGGATTGGGAGACCCAGTACTTC.

This clone appeared a single time. The chain employs TRBV27 and TRBJ2-7, with 8 bases matching TRBD1. Germline values: CDR1 MNHEY, CDR2 SMNVEV (reference sequence). V lost 6 bases, J lost 3 bases, and 1 base stayed unmatched. CDR3 length: 12 residues. The chain's CDR3 is CASRTGGYEQYV. The DNA of the CDR3 is TGTGCCAGCAGAACAGGGGGCTACGAGCAGTACGTC.

The chain links TRBV18 to TRBJ1-1; D unclear. The CDR3 runs 14 residues. Germline V gene data show CDR1 as KGHSH and CDR2 as LQKENI. The V and J ends lost 0 bases and 5 bases respectively, with 10 bases between them. The CDR3 is CASSPPVSFTEAFF. CDR3 coding DNA: TGTGCCAGCTCACCACCGGTCAGTTTTACTGAAGCTTTCTTT.